Sequencing of this T cell receptor beta chain was carried out in a study of cytomegalovirus exposure and HLA in healthy donors. Study overall: Findings of an earlier analysis included over 95 million unique TCR beta sequences from 170 million or so T cells. There were about 85 million unique TCRs (from HLA-typed donors) in an early data release. Points from the study as a whole: Later analysis suggested most CMV-associated TCR beta chains were HLA-restricted. There were 150 to 200 TCR beta chains listed as cytomegalovirus-associated.

The PCR ran on 60 Vbeta and 13 Jbeta primers. The data were produced by immunoSEQ multiplex PCR, yet TCRdb's version contains in-frame clones alone and is incomplete. The table lists tens of thousands of clones. Germline loops: CDR1 ENHRY, CDR2 SYGVKD. The CDR3 totals 15 residues. With 3 bases removed from V and 10 bases from J, the gap between germline ends came to 19 bases. Comment on this clone: The antigen is undetermined.

Sequenced material: PBMCs. The clonotype originates from a man aged 30 to 45 in good health and CMV-seropositive. V gene TRBV10-3 combines with J gene TRBJ1-3; D is perhaps TRBD1 (5 bases). CDR3 in amino acids: CAISDRVGVGSTIYF. The CDR3 DNA is TGTGCCATCAGTGACAGGGTTGGAGTTGGATCAACCATATATTTT.